This TCR beta chain was sequenced during a study of CDR3 diversity in severe acne. From the PCR reads, TCRdb called clonotypes with MiXCR, one entry per CDR3 protein. The table shows 100,000 or so distinct CDR3 sequences, with roughly half occurring only once. CDR1 is LGHNA, CDR2 YNFKEQ, per germline. Trimming took 1 base from V and 5 from J, leaving 5 bases between them. The CDR3 is 13 amino acids. This clonotype was found a few times. Sequencing was performed on blood. V gene TRBV4-2 combines with J gene TRBJ2-2; D remains unclear. The sequence came from a male donor with acne. CDR3 sequence (DNA): TGTGCCAGCAGCCAAGGGGTGACCGGGGAGCTGTTTTTT. It is translated as CASSQGVTGELFF.